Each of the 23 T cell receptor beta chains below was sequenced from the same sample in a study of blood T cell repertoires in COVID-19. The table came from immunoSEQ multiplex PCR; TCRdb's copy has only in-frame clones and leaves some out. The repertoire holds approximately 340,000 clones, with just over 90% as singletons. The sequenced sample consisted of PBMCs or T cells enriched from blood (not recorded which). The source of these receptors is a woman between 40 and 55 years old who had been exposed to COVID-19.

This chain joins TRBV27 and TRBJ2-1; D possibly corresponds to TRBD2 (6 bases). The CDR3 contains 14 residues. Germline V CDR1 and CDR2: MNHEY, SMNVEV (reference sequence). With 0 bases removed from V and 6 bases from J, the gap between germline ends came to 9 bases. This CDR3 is CASSLSWRVNEQFF. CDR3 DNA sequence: TGTGCCAGCAGTTTATCGTGGAGGGTCAATGAGCAGTTCTTC.

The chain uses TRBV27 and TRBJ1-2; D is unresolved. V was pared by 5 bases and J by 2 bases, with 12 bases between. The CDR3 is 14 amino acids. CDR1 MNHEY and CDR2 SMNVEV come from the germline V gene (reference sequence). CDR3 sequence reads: CASSLLGENYGYTF. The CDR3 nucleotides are TGTGCCAGCAGTCTCCTCGGAGAGAACTATGGCTACACCTTC.

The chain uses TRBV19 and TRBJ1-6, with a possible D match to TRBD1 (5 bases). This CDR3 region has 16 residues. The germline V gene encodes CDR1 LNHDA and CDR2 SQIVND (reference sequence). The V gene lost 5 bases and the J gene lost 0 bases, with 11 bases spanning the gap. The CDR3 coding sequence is TGTGCCAGTAGTCAAGCGGGGGGCTCCTATAATTCACCCCTCCACTTT. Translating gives CASSQAGGSYNSPLHF. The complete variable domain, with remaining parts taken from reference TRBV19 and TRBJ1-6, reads DGGITQSPKYLFRKEGQNVTLSCEQNLNHDAMYWYRQDPGQGLRLIYYSQIVNDFQKGDIAEGYSVSREKKESFPLTVTSAQKNPTAFYLCASSQAGGSYNSPLHFGNGTRLTVT.

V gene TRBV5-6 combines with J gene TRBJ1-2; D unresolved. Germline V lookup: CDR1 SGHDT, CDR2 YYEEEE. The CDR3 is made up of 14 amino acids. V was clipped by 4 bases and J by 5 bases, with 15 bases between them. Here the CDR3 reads CASSQISSGYGYTF. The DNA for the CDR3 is TGTGCCAGCAGCCAGATAAGCTCGGGTTATGGCTACACCTTC.

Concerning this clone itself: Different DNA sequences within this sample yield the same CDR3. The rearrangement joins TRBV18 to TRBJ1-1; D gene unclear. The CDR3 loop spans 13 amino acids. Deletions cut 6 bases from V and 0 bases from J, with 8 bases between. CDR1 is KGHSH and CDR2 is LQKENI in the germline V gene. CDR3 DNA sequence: TGTGCCAGCTCCCCCGGTTTGAACACTGAAGCTTTCTTT. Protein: CASSPGLNTEAFF.

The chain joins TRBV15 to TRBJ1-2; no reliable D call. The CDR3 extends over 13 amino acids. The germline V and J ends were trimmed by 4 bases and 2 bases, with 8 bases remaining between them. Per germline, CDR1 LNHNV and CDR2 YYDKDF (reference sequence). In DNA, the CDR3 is TGTGCCACCAGCAAGACACCGAACTATGGCTACACCTTC. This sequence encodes CATSKTPNYGYTF.

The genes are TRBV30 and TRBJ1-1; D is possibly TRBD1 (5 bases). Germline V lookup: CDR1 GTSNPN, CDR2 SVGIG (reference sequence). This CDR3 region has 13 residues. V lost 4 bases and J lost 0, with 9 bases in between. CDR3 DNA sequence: TGTGCCTGGACGGGCAGGGTGAACACTGAAGCTTTCTTT. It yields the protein CAWTGRVNTEAFF.

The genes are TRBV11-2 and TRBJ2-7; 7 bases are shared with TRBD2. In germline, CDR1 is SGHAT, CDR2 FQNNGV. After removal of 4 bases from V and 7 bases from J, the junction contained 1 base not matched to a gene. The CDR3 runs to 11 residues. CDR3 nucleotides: TGTGCCAGCAGCTCCGGGGGGGAGCAGTACTTC. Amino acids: CASSSGGEQYF.

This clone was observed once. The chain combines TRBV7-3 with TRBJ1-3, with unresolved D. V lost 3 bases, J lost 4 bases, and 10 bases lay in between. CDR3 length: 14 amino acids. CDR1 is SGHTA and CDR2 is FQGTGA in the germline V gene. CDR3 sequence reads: CASSFGAPGNTIYF. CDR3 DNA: TGTGCCAGCAGCTTTGGAGCCCCCGGAAACACCATATATTTT.

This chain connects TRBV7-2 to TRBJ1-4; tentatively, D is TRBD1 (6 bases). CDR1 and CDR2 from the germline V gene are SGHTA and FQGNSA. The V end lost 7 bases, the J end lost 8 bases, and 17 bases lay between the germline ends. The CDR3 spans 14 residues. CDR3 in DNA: TGTGCCAGCATGGGAGAGGGGGGAGGGGAAAAACTGTTTTTT. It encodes CASMGEGGGEKLFF. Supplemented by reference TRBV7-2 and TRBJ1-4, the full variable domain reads GAGVSQSPSNKVTEKGKDVELRCDPISGHTALYWYRQSLGQGLEFLIYFQGNSAPDKSGLPSDRFSAERTGGSVSTLTIQRTQQEDSAVYLCASMGEGGGEKLFFGSGTQLSVL.

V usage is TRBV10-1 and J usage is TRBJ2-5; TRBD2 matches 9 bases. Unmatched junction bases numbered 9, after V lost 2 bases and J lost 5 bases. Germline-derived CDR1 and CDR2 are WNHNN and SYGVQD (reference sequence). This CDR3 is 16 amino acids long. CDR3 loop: CASSEGVAGARETQYF. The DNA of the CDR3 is TGCGCCAGCAGTGAGGGGGTAGCGGGGGCCAGGGAGACCCAGTACTTC.

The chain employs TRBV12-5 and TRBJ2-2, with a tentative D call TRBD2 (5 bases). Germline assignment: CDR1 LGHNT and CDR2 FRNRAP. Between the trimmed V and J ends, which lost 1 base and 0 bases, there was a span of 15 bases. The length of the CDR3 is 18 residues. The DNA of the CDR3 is TGTGCTAGTGGTTTGGCACCACGTGAGGGAACGAACACCGGGGAGCTGTTTTTT. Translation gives CASGLAPREGTNTGELFF. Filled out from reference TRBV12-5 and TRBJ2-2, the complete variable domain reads DARVTQTPRHKVTEMGQEVTMRCQPILGHNTVFWYRQTMMQGLELLAYFRNRAPLDDSGMPKDRFSAEMPDATLATLKIQPSEPRDSAVYFCASGLAPREGTNTGELFFGEGSRLTVL.

CDR3 amino acids: CASSFLVAGGPGEQFF. CDR3 DNA sequence: TGTGCCAGCAGCTTCTTAGTAGCGGGAGGGCCTGGTGAGCAGTTCTTC. J is TRBJ2-1 and V is TRBV7-2; 11 bases are a match to TRBD2. This CDR3 contains 16 residues. Germline CDR1 SGHTA, CDR2 FQGNSA. Trimming removed 3 bases from V and 9 bases from J; junction bases left unmatched: 10.

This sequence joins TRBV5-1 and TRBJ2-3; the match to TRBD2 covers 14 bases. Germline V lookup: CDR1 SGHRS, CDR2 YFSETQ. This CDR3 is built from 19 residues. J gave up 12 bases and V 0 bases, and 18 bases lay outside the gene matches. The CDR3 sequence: CASSLEGLAGAPEALVQYF. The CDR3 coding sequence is TGCGCCAGCAGCTTGGAGGGACTAGCGGGAGCCCCCGAGGCTTTAGTCCAGTATTTT. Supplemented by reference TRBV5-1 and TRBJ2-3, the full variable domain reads KAGVTQTPRYLIKTRGQQVTLSCSPISGHRSVSWYQQTPGQGLQFLFEYFSETQRNKGNFPGRFSGRQFSNSRSEMNVSTLELGDSALYLCASSLEGLAGAPEALVQYFGPGTRLTVL.

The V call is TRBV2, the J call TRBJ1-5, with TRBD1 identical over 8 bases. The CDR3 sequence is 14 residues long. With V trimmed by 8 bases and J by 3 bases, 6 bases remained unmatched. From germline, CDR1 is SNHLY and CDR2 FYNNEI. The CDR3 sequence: CASHGTGYNQPQHF. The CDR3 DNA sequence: TGTGCCAGCCATGGGACAGGCTACAATCAGCCCCAGCATTTT.

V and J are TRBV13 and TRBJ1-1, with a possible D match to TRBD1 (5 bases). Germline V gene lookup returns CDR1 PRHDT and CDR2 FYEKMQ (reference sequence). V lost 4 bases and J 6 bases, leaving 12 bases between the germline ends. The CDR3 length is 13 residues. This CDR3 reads CASSSDSFSEAFF. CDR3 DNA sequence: TGTGCCAGCAGCTCCGACAGTTTTTCTGAAGCTTTCTTT.

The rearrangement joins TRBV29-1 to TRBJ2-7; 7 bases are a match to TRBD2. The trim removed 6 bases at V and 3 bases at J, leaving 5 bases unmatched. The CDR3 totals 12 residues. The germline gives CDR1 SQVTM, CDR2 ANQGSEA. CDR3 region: CSVSGTNYEQYF. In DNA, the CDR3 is TGCAGCGTCTCCGGGACTAACTACGAGCAGTACTTC.

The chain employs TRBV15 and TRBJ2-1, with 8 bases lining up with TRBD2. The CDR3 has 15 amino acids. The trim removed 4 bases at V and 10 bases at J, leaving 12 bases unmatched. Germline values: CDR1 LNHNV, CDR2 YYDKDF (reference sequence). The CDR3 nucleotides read TGTGCCACCAGCACCATTCGGGGGGGCCTGGGGGAGCAGTTCTTC. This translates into CATSTIRGGLGEQFF. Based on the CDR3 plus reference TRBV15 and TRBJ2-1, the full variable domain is DAMVIQNPRYQVTQFGKPVTLSCSQTLNHNVMYWYQQKSSQAPKLLFHYYDKDFNNEADTPDNFQSRRPNTSFCFLDIRSPGLGDTAMYLCATSTIRGGLGEQFFGPGTRLTVL.

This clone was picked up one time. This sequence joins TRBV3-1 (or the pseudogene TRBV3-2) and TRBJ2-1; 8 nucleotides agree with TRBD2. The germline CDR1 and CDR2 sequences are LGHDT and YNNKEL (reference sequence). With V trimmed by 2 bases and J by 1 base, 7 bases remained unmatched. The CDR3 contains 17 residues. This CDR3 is CASSQLAGETSYNEQFF. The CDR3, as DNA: TGTGCCAGCAGCCAACTAGCGGGTGAGACTTCCTACAATGAGCAGTTCTTC.

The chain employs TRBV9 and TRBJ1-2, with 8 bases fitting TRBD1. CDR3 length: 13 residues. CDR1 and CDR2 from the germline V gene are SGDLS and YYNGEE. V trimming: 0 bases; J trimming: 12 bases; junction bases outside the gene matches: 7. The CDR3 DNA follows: TGTGCCAGCAGCGTAGATCCGGGACAGGAGGACACCTTC. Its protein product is CASSVDPGQEDTF.

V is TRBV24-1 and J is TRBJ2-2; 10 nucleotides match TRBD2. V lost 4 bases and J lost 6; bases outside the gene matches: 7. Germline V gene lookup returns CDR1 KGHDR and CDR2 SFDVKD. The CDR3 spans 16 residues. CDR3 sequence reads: CATSEGGLAGAGELFF. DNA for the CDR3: TGTGCCACCAGTGAAGGGGGCCTAGCGGGAGCCGGGGAGCTGTTTTTT.

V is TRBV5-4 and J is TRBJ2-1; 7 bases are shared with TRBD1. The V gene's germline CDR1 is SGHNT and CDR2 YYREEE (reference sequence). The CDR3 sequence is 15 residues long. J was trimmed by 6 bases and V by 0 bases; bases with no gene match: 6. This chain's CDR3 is CASSLVDRRLNEQFF. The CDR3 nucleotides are TGTGCCAGCAGCTTGGTGGACAGGAGGCTCAATGAGCAGTTCTTC.

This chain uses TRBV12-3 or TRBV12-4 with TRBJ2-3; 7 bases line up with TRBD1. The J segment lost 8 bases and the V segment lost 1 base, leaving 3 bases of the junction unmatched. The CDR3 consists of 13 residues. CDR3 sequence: CASSLEGAGTQYF. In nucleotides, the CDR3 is TGTGCCAGCAGTTTAGAGGGGGCGGGTACGCAGTATTTT.